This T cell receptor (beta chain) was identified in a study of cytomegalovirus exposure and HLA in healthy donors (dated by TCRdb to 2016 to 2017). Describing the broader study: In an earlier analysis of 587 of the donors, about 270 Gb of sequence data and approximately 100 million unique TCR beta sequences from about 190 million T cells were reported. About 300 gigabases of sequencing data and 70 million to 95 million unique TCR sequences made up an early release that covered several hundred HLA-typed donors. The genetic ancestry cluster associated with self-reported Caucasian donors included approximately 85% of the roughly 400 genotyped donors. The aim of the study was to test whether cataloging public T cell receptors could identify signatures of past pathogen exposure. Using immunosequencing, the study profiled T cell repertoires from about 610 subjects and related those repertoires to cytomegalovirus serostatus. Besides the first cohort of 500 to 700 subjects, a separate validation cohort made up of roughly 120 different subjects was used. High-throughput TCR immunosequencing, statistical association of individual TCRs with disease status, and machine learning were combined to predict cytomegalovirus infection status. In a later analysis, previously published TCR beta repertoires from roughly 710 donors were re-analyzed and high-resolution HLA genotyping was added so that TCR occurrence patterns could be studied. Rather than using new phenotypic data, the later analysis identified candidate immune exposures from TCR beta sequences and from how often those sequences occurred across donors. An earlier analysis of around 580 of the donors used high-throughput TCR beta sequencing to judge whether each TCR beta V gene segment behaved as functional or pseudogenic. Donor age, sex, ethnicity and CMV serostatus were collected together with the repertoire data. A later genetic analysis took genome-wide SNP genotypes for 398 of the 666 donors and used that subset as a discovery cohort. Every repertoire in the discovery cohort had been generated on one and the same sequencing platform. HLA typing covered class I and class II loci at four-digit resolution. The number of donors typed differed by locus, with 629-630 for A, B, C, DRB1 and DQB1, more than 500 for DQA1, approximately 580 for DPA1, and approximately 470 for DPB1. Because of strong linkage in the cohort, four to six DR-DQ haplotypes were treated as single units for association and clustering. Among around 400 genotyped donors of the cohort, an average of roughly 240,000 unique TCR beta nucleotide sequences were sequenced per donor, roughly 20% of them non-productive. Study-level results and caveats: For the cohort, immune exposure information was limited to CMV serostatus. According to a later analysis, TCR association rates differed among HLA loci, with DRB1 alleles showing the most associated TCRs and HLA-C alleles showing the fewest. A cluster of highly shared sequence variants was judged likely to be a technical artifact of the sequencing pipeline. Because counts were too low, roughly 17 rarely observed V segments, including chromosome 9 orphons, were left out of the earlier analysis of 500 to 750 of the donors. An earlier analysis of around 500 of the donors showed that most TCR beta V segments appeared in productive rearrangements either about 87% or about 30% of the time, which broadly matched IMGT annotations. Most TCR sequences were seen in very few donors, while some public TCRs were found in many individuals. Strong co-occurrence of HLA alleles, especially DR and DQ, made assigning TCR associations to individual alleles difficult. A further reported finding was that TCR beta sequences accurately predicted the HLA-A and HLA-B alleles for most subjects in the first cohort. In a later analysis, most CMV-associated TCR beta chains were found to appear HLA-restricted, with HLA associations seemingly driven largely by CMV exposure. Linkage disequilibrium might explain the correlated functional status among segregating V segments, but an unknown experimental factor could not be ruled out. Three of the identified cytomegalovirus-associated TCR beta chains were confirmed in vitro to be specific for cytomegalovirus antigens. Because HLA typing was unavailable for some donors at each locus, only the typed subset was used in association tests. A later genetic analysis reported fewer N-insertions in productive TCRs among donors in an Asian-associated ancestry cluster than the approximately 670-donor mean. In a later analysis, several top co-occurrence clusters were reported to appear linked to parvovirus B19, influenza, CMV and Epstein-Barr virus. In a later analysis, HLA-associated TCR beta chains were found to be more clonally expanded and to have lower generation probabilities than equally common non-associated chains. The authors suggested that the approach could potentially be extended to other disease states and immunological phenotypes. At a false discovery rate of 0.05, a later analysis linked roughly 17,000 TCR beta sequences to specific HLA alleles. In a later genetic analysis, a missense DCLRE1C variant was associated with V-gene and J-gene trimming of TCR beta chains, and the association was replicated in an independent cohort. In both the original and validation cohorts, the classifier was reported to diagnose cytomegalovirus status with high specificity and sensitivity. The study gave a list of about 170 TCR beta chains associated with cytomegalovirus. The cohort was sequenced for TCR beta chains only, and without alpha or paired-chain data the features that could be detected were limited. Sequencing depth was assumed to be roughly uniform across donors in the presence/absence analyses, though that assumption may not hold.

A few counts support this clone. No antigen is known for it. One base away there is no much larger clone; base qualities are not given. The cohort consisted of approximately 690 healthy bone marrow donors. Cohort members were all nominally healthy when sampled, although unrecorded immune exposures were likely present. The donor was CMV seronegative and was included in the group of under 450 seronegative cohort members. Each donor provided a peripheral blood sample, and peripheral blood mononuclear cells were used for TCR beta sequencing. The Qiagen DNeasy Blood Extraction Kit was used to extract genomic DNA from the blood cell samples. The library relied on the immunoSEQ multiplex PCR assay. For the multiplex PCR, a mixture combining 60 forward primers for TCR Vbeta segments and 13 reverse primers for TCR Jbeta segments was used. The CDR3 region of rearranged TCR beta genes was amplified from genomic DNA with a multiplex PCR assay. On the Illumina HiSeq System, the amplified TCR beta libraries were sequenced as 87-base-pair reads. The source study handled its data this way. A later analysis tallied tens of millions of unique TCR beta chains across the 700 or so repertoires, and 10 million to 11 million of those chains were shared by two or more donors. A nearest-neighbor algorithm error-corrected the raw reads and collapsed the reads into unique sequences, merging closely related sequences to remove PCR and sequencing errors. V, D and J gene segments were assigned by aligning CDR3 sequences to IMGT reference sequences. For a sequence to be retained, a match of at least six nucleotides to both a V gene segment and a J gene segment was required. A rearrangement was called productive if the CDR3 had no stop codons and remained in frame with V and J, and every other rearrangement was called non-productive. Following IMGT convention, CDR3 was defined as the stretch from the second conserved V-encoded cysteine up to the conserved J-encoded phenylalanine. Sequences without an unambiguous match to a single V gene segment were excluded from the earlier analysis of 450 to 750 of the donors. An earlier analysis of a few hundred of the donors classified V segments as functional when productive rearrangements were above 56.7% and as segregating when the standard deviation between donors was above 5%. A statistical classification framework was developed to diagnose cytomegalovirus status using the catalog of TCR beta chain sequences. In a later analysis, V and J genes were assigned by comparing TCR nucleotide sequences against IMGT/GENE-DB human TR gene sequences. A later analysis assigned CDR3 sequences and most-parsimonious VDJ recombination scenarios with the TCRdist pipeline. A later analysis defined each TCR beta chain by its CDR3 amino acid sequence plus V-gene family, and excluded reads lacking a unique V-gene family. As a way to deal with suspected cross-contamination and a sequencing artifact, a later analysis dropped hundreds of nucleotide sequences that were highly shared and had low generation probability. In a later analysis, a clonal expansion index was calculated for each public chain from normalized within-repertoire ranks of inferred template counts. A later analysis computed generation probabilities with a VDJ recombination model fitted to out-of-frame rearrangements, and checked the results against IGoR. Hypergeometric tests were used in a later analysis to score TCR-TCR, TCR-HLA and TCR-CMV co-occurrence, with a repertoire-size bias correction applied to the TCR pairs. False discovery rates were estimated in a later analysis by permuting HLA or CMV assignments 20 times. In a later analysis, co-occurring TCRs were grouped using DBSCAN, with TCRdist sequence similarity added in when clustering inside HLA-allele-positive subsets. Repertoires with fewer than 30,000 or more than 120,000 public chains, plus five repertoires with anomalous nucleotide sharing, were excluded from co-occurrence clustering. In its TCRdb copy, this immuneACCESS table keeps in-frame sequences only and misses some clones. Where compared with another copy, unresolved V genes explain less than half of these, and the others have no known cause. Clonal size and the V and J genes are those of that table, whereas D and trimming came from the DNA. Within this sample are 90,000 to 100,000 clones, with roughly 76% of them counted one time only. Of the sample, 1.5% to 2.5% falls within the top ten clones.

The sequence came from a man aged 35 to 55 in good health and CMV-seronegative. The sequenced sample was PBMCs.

The nucleotide sequence is given as TGTGCCAGCAGTCGAGACCAGGGGCCCTACGAGCAGTACTTC. The translation is CASSRDQGPYEQYF. This chain joins TRBV7-9 to TRBJ2-7, with a weak D call of TRBD1 (6 bases match). V is cut by 6 bases and J by 2 bases, and the space between the germline ends is 14 bases. The CDR3 holds 14 amino acids from the cysteine to the phenylalanine. Only the CDR3 part of the read is kept: 42 bases, read in frame from the first base. For CDR1 and CDR2, the germline V gene (reference sequence) lists SEHNR and FQNEAQ. The full variable domain, with segments outside the CDR3 supplied by the reference TRBV7-9 and TRBJ2-7 proteins, appears as DTGVSQNPRHKITKRGQNVTFRCDPISEHNRLYWYRQTLGQGPEFLTYFQNEAQLEKSRLLSDRFSAERPKGSFSTLEIQRTEQGDSAMYLCASSRDQGPYEQYFGPGTRLTVT.